Below are 32 T cell receptor beta chains sequenced from a single sample in a study of post-analysis software for immune sequencing data. Points from the study as a whole: In patients, TRBV5-6, TRBV5-1 and TRBV20-1 belonged to five or six TRBV segments found more frequently than in controls.

These receptors' antigens are unknown. Carried by the TCR beta cDNA libraries were unique molecular identifiers. Using its own MiXCR run on the PCR reads, TCRdb lists one record per CDR3 protein. The table lists about 680,000 distinct CDR3 sequences, about 60% of them singletons. Sequencing was done on a sample of blood. The receptors here all came from a girl aged 2 to 9 with multiple sclerosis.

This clonotype was detected only a few times. V is TRBV12-3 or TRBV12-4 and J is TRBJ2-4; no firm D call. Trimming pared 3 bases from V and 0 bases from J, leaving 15 bases between. The CDR3 extends over 17 amino acids. CDR3 loop: CASSFRSGPIAKNIQYF. The DNA of the CDR3 is TGTGCCAGCAGTTTTCGGTCCGGCCCAATAGCCAAAAACATTCAGTACTTC.

This clonotype has more than one count but fewer than ten. The chain couples TRBV12-3 or TRBV12-4 to TRBJ1-2; D remains unclear. The CDR3 consists of 14 residues. Trimming stripped 1 base from V and 3 bases from J, with 9 bases between. This CDR3 is CASSLVLFYYGYTF. The DNA of the CDR3 is TGTGCCAGCAGTTTAGTTCTCTTCTACTATGGCTACACCTTC.

The chain is built from TRBV10-3 and TRBJ1-2, with a weak D call TRBD1 (5 bases). The CDR3 has 15 amino acids. Trimming removed 0 bases from V and 8 bases from J, with 16 bases in between. CDR1 and CDR2 (germline): ENHRY, SYGVKD. CDR3 sequence: CAISESNGGDVGYTF. In DNA form, the CDR3 reads TGTGCCATCAGTGAGTCGAACGGGGGTGACGTGGGCTACACCTTC.

The chain carries TRBV12-3 or TRBV12-4 and TRBJ1-1; D is uncertain. This CDR3 has 14 residues. V lost 4 bases, J lost 4 bases, and 13 bases lay in between. The CDR3 region is CASSSFRRSTEAFF. CDR3 coding DNA: TGTGCCAGCAGTTCTTTTCGTCGGTCCACTGAAGCTTTCTTT.

The chain uses TRBV3-1 and TRBJ2-1, with 16 bases lining up with TRBD2. Germline trimming cut 8 bases from V and 4 bases from J; bases unmatched to any gene: 8. This CDR3 has 17 residues. Germline lookup yields CDR1 LGHDT and CDR2 YNNKEL (reference sequence). CDR3 region: CASQRGLAGGIYNEQFF. CDR3 coding DNA: TGTGCCAGCCAGAGGGGACTAGCGGGAGGGATTTACAATGAGCAGTTCTTC.

This clonotype was seen more than once but under ten times. This chain links TRBV6-6 with TRBJ2-5; D remains unclear. The germline gives CDR1 MNHNY, CDR2 SVGAGI (reference sequence). The CDR3 consists of 15 residues. V was trimmed by 6 bases and J by 1 base, leaving 15 bases between them. CDR3: CASRFDGVPQETQYF. The CDR3 nucleotides are TGTGCCAGCAGATTCGACGGAGTACCCCAAGAGACCCAGTACTTC.

The rearrangement joins TRBV20-1 to TRBJ2-3; TRBD2 is a possible D gene (5 bases). Trimming left V 6 bases short and J 1 base short, with 20 bases between. CDR3 length: 16 residues. The germline gives CDR1 DFQATT, CDR2 SNEGSKA (reference sequence). The CDR3 sequence: CSALARPRVGTDTQYF. CDR3 bases: TGCAGTGCCCTAGCCAGGCCCCGGGTTGGCACAGATACGCAGTATTTT.

This chain links TRBV12-3 or TRBV12-4 with TRBJ2-2; TRBD1 agrees at 8 bases. This CDR3 has 13 residues. Germline trimming cut 6 bases from V and 6 bases from J; bases unmatched to any gene: 3. The CDR3 loop reads CASRDRVSGELFF. The CDR3 bases are TGTGCCAGCAGGGACAGGGTGTCCGGGGAGCTGTTTTTT.

The chain is built from TRBV6-6 and TRBJ1-5; D not resolved. The germline V gene encodes CDR1 MNHNY and CDR2 SVGAGI (reference sequence). The V end lost 2 bases, the J end lost 6 bases, and 11 bases lay between the germline ends. CDR3 length equals 14 residues. DNA of the CDR3: TGTGCCAGCAGTTACGAGGGTGATCGTCAGCCCCAGCATTTT. Translating gives CASSYEGDRQPQHF.

The V and J genes are TRBV4-1 and TRBJ1-2; 7 bases match TRBD1. V gave up 1 base and J gave up 5 bases; unmatched junction bases: 7. The CDR3 totals 15 residues. Germline CDR1 and CDR2: MGHRA and YSYEKL. CDR3 amino acids: CASSQAKGQVYGYTF. The CDR3 DNA reads as TGCGCCAGCAGCCAAGCCAAAGGACAGGTTTATGGCTACACCTTC.

The V gene is TRBV20-1, the J gene TRBJ1-4; TRBD1 matches at 10 bases. The CDR3 is 14 amino acids. Losses at the gene ends were 5 bases for V and 6 bases for J; bases not matched to a gene: 6. Per the germline V gene, CDR1 is DFQATT and CDR2 is SNEGSKA (reference sequence). Written as DNA, the CDR3 is TGCAGTGCTGGGACAGGGGAGGGTTATGAAAAACTGTTTTTT. It codes for CSAGTGEGYEKLFF.

This clonotype was seen more than once but under ten times. The chain carries TRBV15 and TRBJ2-7; 9 bases match TRBD1. Losses at the gene ends were 6 bases for V and 2 bases for J; bases not matched to a gene: 8. The germline CDR1 and CDR2 sequences are LNHNV and YYDKDF (reference sequence). CDR3 length: 15 residues. CDR3 in DNA: TGTGCCACCAGGGTCTCACAGGGGGCAGCCTACGAGCAGTACTTC. It specifies CATRVSQGAAYEQYF. Complete variable domain (other parts from reference TRBV15 and TRBJ2-7): DAMVIQNPRYQVTQFGKPVTLSCSQTLNHNVMYWYQQKSSQAPKLLFHYYDKDFNNEADTPDNFQSRRPNTSFCFLDIRSPGLGDTAMYLCATRVSQGAAYEQYFGPGTRLTVT.

The chain joins TRBV12-3 or TRBV12-4 to TRBJ1-6; D is perhaps TRBD1 (6 bases). The CDR3 is made up of 14 amino acids. V lost 3 bases and J 8 bases, leaving 11 bases between the germline ends. In nucleotides, the CDR3 is TGTGCCAGCAGTTTGAGGGGGAGCGATTCACCCCTCCACTTT. Translation gives CASSLRGSDSPLHF.

This chain uses TRBV29-1 with TRBJ2-5, with D hard to call. With the DNA end fitting TRBJ2-7 better, the J assignment may be wrong. This CDR3 comprises 11 residues. CDR1 and CDR2 (germline): SQVTM, ANQGSEA. CDR3 nucleotides: TGCAGCGTTGTTCTGGGCTACGAGCAGTACTTC. Amino acid sequence: CSVVLGYEQYF.

The chain joins TRBV4-3 to TRBJ2-5; a possible D gene is TRBD2 (6 bases). V was pared by 0 bases and J by 5 bases, with 16 bases between. CDR3 length equals 16 residues. The V gene's germline CDR1 is LGHNA and CDR2 YSLEER. CDR3 region: CASSQDWGLLTETQYF. CDR3 coding DNA: TGCGCCAGCAGCCAAGATTGGGGACTCCTAACTGAGACCCAGTACTTC.

This clonotype was observed at least ten times. The chain carries TRBV7-2 and TRBJ2-2; D remains ambiguous. CDR1 is SGHTA and CDR2 is FQGNSA in the germline V gene. The CDR3 has 14 residues. The V end lost 0 bases, the J end lost 2 bases, and 4 bases lay between the germline ends. The CDR3 DNA reads TGTGCCAGCAGCTTAGCTTCAAACACCGGGGAGCTGTTTTTT. Residues: CASSLASNTGELFF.

This sequence joins TRBV7-6 and TRBJ2-5, with D possibly being TRBD1 (5 bases). V was shortened by 1 base and J by 4 bases, with 7 bases between the two germline ends. The germline V gene encodes CDR1 SGHVS and CDR2 FNYEAQ. The CDR3 consists of 13 residues. CDR3 amino acids: CASSLDRPETQYF. In nucleotides, the CDR3 is TGTGCCAGCAGCTTAGACAGGCCAGAGACCCAGTACTTC. Based on the CDR3 plus reference TRBV7-6 and TRBJ2-5, the full variable domain is GAGVSQSPRYKVTKRGQDVALRCDPISGHVSLYWYRQALGQGPEFLTYFNYEAQQDKSGLPNDRFSAERPEGSISTLTIQRTEQRDSAMYRCASSLDRPETQYFGPGTRLLVL.

The chain links TRBV5-5 to TRBJ2-3; possibly TRBD1 for D (5 bases). The CDR3 runs to 12 residues. Trimming removed 4 bases at V and 4 bases at J, with 7 bases between. The germline gives CDR1 SGHKS, CDR2 YYEKEE (reference sequence). The CDR3 bases are TGTGCCAGCAGCCGACAGTCAGATACGCAGTATTTT. Its protein is CASSRQSDTQYF.

The rearrangement joins TRBV12-3 or TRBV12-4 to TRBJ2-2, with 13 bases fitting TRBD2. J was trimmed by 6 bases and V by 5 bases; bases with no gene match: 9. The CDR3 covers 17 residues. The CDR3 nucleotides are TGTGCCAGCAGTCCTGGACTAGCGGGAGATTTGTCCGGGGAGCTGTTTTTT. It specifies CASSPGLAGDLSGELFF.

The chain has TRBV7-9 and TRBJ1-1; a weak D match, TRBD1 (5 bases). Germline values: CDR1 SEHNR, CDR2 FQNEAQ (reference sequence). The CDR3 is 13 amino acids. Trimming left V 1 base short and J 7 bases short, with 10 bases between. CDR3 amino acids: CASSLGTHHEAFF. CDR3 nucleotides: TGTGCCAGCAGCTTAGGGACACATCATGAAGCTTTCTTT.

The chain combines TRBV29-1 with TRBJ1-2; 9 bases line up with TRBD1. V was pared by 4 bases and J by 6 bases, with 15 bases of the junction left unmatched. Germline assignment: CDR1 SQVTM and CDR2 ANQGSEA. CDR3 length: 16 residues. The CDR3 protein is CSVGPLAGTGRNGYTF. CDR3 bases: TGCAGCGTTGGTCCCTTAGCCGGGACAGGGAGAAATGGCTACACCTTC.

Regarding this clonotype: Its ends do not fully match the called genes, so a read error is possible. The chain combines TRBV6-5 with TRBJ2-6; D uncertain. Germline CDR1 and CDR2: MNHEY and SVGAGI. The CDR3 totals 16 residues. CDR3 amino acids: CASSSTRMTGANVLTF. The CDR3 DNA reads as TGTGCCAGCAGTTCGACGCGTATGACTGGAGCCAACGTCCTGACTTTC.

CDR3 sequence reads: CASSEVPGQTYQPQHF. The CDR3 region has the DNA TGTGCCAGCAGTGAAGTACCGGGACAGACTTATCAGCCCCAGCATTTT. The genes are TRBV6-1 and TRBJ1-5; 7 positions agree with TRBD1. Germline V gives CDR1 MNHNS, CDR2 SASEGT. The CDR3 runs 16 residues. The V segment lost 1 base and the J segment 5 bases; nucleotides outside the gene matches: 8.

CDR3 bases: TGCAGTGCTAGAAGGGTCTACCCCTACGAGCAGTACTTC. Translation gives CSARRVYPYEQYF. This chain uses TRBV20-1 with TRBJ2-5; no reliable D call. TRBJ2-7 explains the end of the DNA better; the J call may be wrong. This CDR3 has 13 residues. CDR1 and CDR2 from the germline V gene are DFQATT and SNEGSKA (reference sequence).

The chain joins TRBV15 to TRBJ2-1; 12 nucleotides line up with TRBD1. The CDR3 has 18 residues. V was pared by 2 bases and J by 9 bases, with 14 bases of the junction left unmatched. Germline V gives CDR1 LNHNV, CDR2 YYDKDF (reference sequence). The CDR3 DNA reads TGTGCCACCAGCAGACCGAGGCTCGGGACAGGGGGCAAGGGTGAGCAGTTCTTC. Protein: CATSRPRLGTGGKGEQFF.

A word on this clonotype: The junction departs from germline at one end; a sequencing error may be responsible. The chain is built from TRBV10-3 and TRBJ2-3; D not resolved. Germline V gene lookup returns CDR1 ENHRY and CDR2 SYGVKD. The CDR3 spans 14 residues. CDR3 loop: CAISDPTREDTRYF. In nucleotides, the CDR3 is TGTGCCATCAGTGACCCTACAAGGGAAGATACGCGGTATTTT.

The chain joins TRBV7-3 to TRBJ1-5, with D perhaps matching TRBD1 (6 bases). V lost 5 bases, J lost 4 bases, and 18 bases lay in between. The CDR3 consists of 16 residues. Germline V CDR1 and CDR2: SGHTA, FQGTGA. The CDR3 region has the DNA TGTGCCAGCAGCCCTCAGGGACACTTGGGAAATCAGCCCCAGCATTTT. Its translation: CASSPQGHLGNQPQHF.

In this sample, this clonotype turned up a few times. The chain uses TRBV12-3 or TRBV12-4 and TRBJ1-2; D is unresolved. Trimming took 2 bases from V and 6 from J, leaving 7 bases between them. The CDR3 sequence is 12 residues long. This CDR3 reads CASSLLGNGYTF. CDR3 DNA: TGTGCCAGCAGTTTACTAGGGAATGGCTACACCTTC.

J is TRBJ2-7 and V is TRBV7-3, with D unresolved. The CDR3 has 12 amino acids. V was trimmed by 5 bases and J by 3 bases, leaving 8 bases between them. The germline V gene encodes CDR1 SGHTA and CDR2 FQGTGA. CDR3 sequence: CASSPDGYEQYF. CDR3 DNA: TGTGCCAGCAGCCCCGACGGCTACGAGCAGTACTTC.

Remarks on this clonotype: Germline is not matched at one junction end, which may reflect a read error. The chain couples TRBV20-1 to TRBJ2-7; tentatively, D is TRBD2 (6 bases). The CDR3 length is 14 residues. Germline V lookup: CDR1 DFQATT, CDR2 SNEGSKA (reference sequence). The DNA of the CDR3 is TGCAGTGCTAGAGAAGGAGGGAACTCCTACGAGCGGTACTTC. This encodes CSAREGGNSYERYF.

V usage is TRBV10-3 and J usage is TRBJ2-1; 7 bases are a match to TRBD2. CDR1 ENHRY and CDR2 SYGVKD come from the germline V gene. Trimming at V came to 6 bases and at J to 8 bases, leaving 7 bases not matched to a gene. The CDR3 is 13 residues long. CDR3 DNA sequence: TGTGCCATCAGCGGACTAGAAGGCGATGAGCAGTTCTTC. Amino acids: CAISGLEGDEQFF.

This clonotype was observed a handful of times. The DNA of the CDR3 is TGCAGTGCTAGAGATTCGAACACTGAAGCTTTCTTT. It yields the protein CSARDSNTEAFF. The V call is TRBV20-1, the J call TRBJ1-1, with no clear D. There are 12 residues in the CDR3. Trimming shortened V by 0 bases and J by 1 base, and 3 bases separated the two germline ends. Germline V lookup: CDR1 DFQATT, CDR2 SNEGSKA (reference sequence).